The rows below give T cell receptor beta chains drawn from one sample of a study of blood T cell repertoires in COVID-19. The data were produced by immunoSEQ multiplex PCR, yet TCRdb's version contains in-frame clones alone and is incomplete. Among under 95,000 clones listed, around nine tenths were seen once. The sample taken for sequencing was peripheral blood. These receptors originate from a man aged 35 to 55 with acute or convalescent COVID-19. CDR3s include the opening cysteine and the closing phenylalanine or tryptophan. The order of the fields is J gene, clone size, D gene, V gene, CDR3 protein, CDR3 DNA. The D gene is left open where the match is weak. Not every row has a clone size; where given, it reads once, few, many or a size class.

>TRBJ2-7|NA|TRBD2|TRBV4-1
CASSQGGGGRGEQYF
TGCGCCAGCAGCCAAGGAGGCGGCGGGAGGGGCGAGCAGTACTTC
>TRBJ2-7|NA|TRBD2|TRBV20-1
CSASRRTSLISYEQYF
TGCAGTGCTAGTCGAAGGACTAGCCTAATTTCCTACGAGCAGTACTTC
>TRBJ2-3|NA|TRBD1|TRBV24-1
CATSPGGFGTDTQYF
TGTGCCACCAGTCCAGGGGGATTTGGCACAGATACGCAGTATTTT
>TRBJ1-3|NA|NA|TRBV4-1
CASSQEHYSGNTIYF
TGCGCCAGCAGCCAAGAACACTACTCTGGAAACACCATATATTTT
>TRBJ1-5|NA|NA|TRBV7-6
CASSLDSGSNQPQHF
TGTGCCAGCAGCTTAGACAGCGGGAGCAATCAGCCCCAGCATTTT
>TRBJ1-1|NA|TRBD1|TRBV19
CASSMTGVNTEAFF
TGTGCCAGTAGTATGACAGGGGTAAACACTGAAGCTTTCTTT
>TRBJ1-6|NA|NA|TRBV13
CASSLRHSSYNSPLHF
TGTGCCAGCAGCCTCAGACACAGCTCCTATAATTCACCCCTCCACTTT
>TRBJ1-4|NA|TRBD1|TRBV5-8
CASSLKQGAGNEKLFF
TGTGCCAGCAGCTTGAAACAGGGGGCCGGTAATGAAAAACTGTTTTTT
>TRBJ1-6|NA|NA|TRBV19
CASSIDSTLRNNSPLHF
TGTGCCAGTAGTATAGATTCAACCTTGAGAAATAATTCACCCCTCCACTTT
>TRBJ1-5|NA|NA|TRBV19
CASSIEPAGNQPQHF
TGTGCCAGTAGTATAGAGCCGGCAGGGAATCAGCCCCAGCATTTT
>TRBJ2-7|NA|TRBD2|TRBV2
CASSGRWYYEQYF
TGTGCCAGCTCCGGGAGGTGGTACTACGAGCAGTACTTC
>TRBJ1-1|once|NA|TRBV6-5
CASSNLQGFTEAFF
TGTGCCAGCAGTAACCTTCAGGGGTTCACTGAAGCTTTCTTT
>TRBJ1-2|NA|NA|TRBV2
CASSERGNYGYTF
TGTGCCAGCAGTGAACGAGGGAACTATGGCTACACCTTC
>TRBJ2-5|NA|TRBD1|TRBV7-9
CASSPTGTGGAEPQYF
TGTGCCAGCAGCCCCACCGGGACAGGGGGTGCGGAGCCCCAGTACTTC
>TRBJ2-3|once|NA|TRBV5-1
CASVNALSTDTQYF
TGCGCCAGCGTCAACGCGCTCAGCACAGATACGCAGTATTTT
>TRBJ1-3|NA|NA|TRBV7-9
CASRSSSGNTIYF
TGTGCCAGCAGGAGTAGCTCTGGAAACACCATATATTTT
>TRBJ2-5|NA|TRBD2|TRBV2
CASSGRLAGAGETQYF
TGTGCCAGCAGTGGTCGACTAGCGGGAGCTGGGGAGACCCAGTACTTC
>TRBJ1-1|few|NA|TRBV11-2
CASSPRARGTEAFF
TGTGCCAGCAGCCCCCGGGCCCGAGGGACTGAAGCTTTCTTT
>TRBJ2-2|NA|NA|TRBV5-6
CASSLVLGGTGELFF
TGTGCCAGCAGCTTGGTGCTAGGGGGCACCGGGGAGCTGTTTTTT
>TRBJ1-5|NA|NA|TRBV19
CASSIEDSSNQPQHF
TGTGCCAGTAGTATCGAGGATTCTAGCAATCAGCCCCAGCATTTT
>TRBJ1-1|NA|NA|TRBV5-1
CASRIWGDLNTEAFF
TGCGCCAGCAGGATTTGGGGGGATTTGAACACTGAAGCTTTCTTT
>TRBJ2-7|NA|TRBD2|TRBV27
CASSLTSGLYEQYF
TGTGCCAGCAGTTTGACTAGCGGATTATACGAGCAGTACTTC
>TRBJ1-4|NA|TRBD1|TRBV30
CAWSGTGRNEKLFF
TGTGCCTGGAGTGGGACAGGACGTAATGAAAAACTGTTTTTT
>TRBJ2-5|NA|TRBD1|TRBV29-1
CSVEDTGGVETQYF
TGCAGCGTTGAGGATACAGGGGGCGTTGAGACCCAGTACTTC
>TRBJ2-7|NA|NA|TRBV5-4
CASSWDTSSDEQYF
TGTGCCAGCAGCTGGGACACTTCCTCGGACGAGCAGTACTTC
>TRBJ2-3|NA|TRBD2|TRBV5-1
CASSRILAGGPGDTQYF
TGCGCCAGCAGCCGGATACTAGCGGGGGGGCCGGGAGATACGCAGTATTTT
>TRBJ1-2|NA|NA|TRBV15
CATSRGGYGYTF
TGTGCCACCAGTAGGGGTGGGTATGGCTACACCTTC
>TRBJ2-2|NA|TRBD2|TRBV19
CASSPLAVNTGELFF
TGTGCCAGTAGCCCACTAGCGGTTAACACCGGGGAGCTGTTTTTT
>TRBJ2-7|few|NA|TRBV15
CATSRPGSAYEQYF
TGTGCCACCAGCAGACCCGGGAGTGCCTACGAGCAGTACTTC
>TRBJ1-1|NA|TRBD1|TRBV6-5
CASTGQGTNTEAFF
TGTGCCAGCACTGGACAGGGGACGAACACTGAAGCTTTCTTT
>TRBJ1-5|once|NA|TRBV2
CASRQVFSQPQHF
TGTGCCAGCAGACAGGTTTTTAGTCAGCCCCAGCATTTT
>TRBJ1-1|NA|TRBD1|TRBV5-8
CASSLPRDRGPGPNTEAFF
TGTGCCAGCAGCTTACCCCGGGACAGGGGGCCCGGGCCGAACACTGAAGCTTTCTTT
>TRBJ1-5|NA|TRBD1|TRBV19
CASSTRTGDSNQPQHF
TGTGCCAGTAGTACGCGGACAGGGGATAGCAATCAGCCCCAGCATTTT
>TRBJ2-1|NA|NA|TRBV7-8
CASSLAQERVNEQFF
TGTGCCAGCAGCTTAGCGCAGGAGAGGGTGAATGAGCAGTTCTTC
>TRBJ2-2|NA|NA|TRBV7-2
CASSVYRNTGELFF
TGTGCCAGCAGCGTATACAGGAACACCGGGGAGCTGTTTTTT
>TRBJ2-7|NA|NA|TRBV7-9
CASSPSVGASSYEQYF
TGTGCCAGCAGTCCAAGCGTAGGCGCGAGCTCCTACGAGCAGTACTTC
>TRBJ1-4|once|NA|TRBV6-1
CASSELGRGFDEKLFF
TGTGCCAGCAGTGAACTTGGCAGGGGCTTCGATGAAAAACTGTTTTTT
>TRBJ1-2|once|NA|TRBV12-3/TRBV12-4
CASSPRQNYGYTF
TGTGCCAGCAGCCCTAGACAGAACTATGGCTACACCTTC
>TRBJ1-2|NA|NA|TRBV4-2
CASSQDPFSTEGFNYGYTF
TGTGCCAGCAGCCAAGATCCATTTTCGACGGAGGGGTTTAACTATGGCTACACCTTC
>TRBJ1-1|NA|NA|TRBV12-3/TRBV12-4
CASRDSSNTEAFF
TGTGCCAGCAGAGACAGCTCGAACACTGAAGCTTTCTTT
>TRBJ2-7|NA|TRBD2|TRBV6-5
CASGRGVDEQYF
TGTGCCAGCGGGAGGGGAGTGGACGAGCAGTACTTC
>TRBJ2-1|NA|TRBD2|TRBV27
CASSLWDAREGEQFF
TGTGCCAGCAGTTTATGGGATGCACGGGAGGGTGAGCAGTTCTTC
>TRBJ2-1|NA|NA|TRBV29-1
CSVEGGEGRSSYNEQFF
TGCAGCGTTGAAGGGGGAGAAGGGAGAAGTTCCTACAATGAGCAGTTCTTC
>TRBJ2-1|NA|TRBD2|TRBV11-3
CASSLTSGSSYNEQFF
TGTGCCAGCAGCTTAACTAGCGGGAGCTCCTACAATGAGCAGTTCTTC
>TRBJ2-7|NA|TRBD1|TRBV19
CASRALQGASREQYF
TGTGCCAGTCGCGCCCTCCAGGGGGCTTCTCGCGAGCAGTACTTC
>TRBJ2-5|once|NA|TRBV25-1
CASSRHADREGKKTQYF
TGTGCCAGCAGCCGTCACGCGGACAGGGAGGGTAAGAAGACCCAGTACTTC
>TRBJ2-3|NA|TRBD1|TRBV18
CASSPGQALLSSTDTQYF
TGTGCCAGCTCACCGGGACAGGCCCTCCTATCTAGCACAGATACGCAGTATTTT
>TRBJ1-3|NA|TRBD1|TRBV27
CASRPQGSGNTIYF
TGTGCCAGCAGACCACAGGGGTCTGGAAACACCATATATTTT
>TRBJ2-2|once|NA|TRBV9
CASSVGTMGHKTNTGELFF
TGTGCCAGCAGCGTAGGGACCATGGGACACAAAACGAACACCGGGGAGCTGTTTTTT
>TRBJ1-1|NA|NA|TRBV30
CAWSFPGPTAEAFF
TGTGCCTGGAGTTTCCCCGGACCGACAGCTGAAGCTTTCTTT
>TRBJ1-1|NA|NA|TRBV7-2
CASSFSGSEAFF
TGTGCCAGCAGCTTCTCCGGGTCTGAAGCTTTCTTT
>TRBJ2-7|NA|TRBD1|TRBV23-1
CASSPGQSSYEQYF
TGCGCCAGCAGCCCGGGACAGAGCTCCTACGAGCAGTACTTC
>TRBJ1-6|few|NA|TRBV25-1
CASSLPGNSPLHF
TGTGCCAGCAGTCTTCCAGGGAATTCACCCCTCCACTTT